This T cell receptor beta chain was sequenced for a study of blood T cell repertoires in COVID-19. Germline assignment: CDR1 SGHRS and CDR2 YFSETQ. This CDR3 comprises 13 residues. Trimming removed 6 bases from V and 7 bases from J, with 13 bases in between. Profiling relied on immunoSEQ multiplex PCR, and the TCRdb table lists in-frame clones only, not all of them. The sample has about 220,000 clones; about 86% are singletons. V is TRBV5-1 and J is TRBJ2-2; D unresolved. Sequencing was carried out using PBMCs or T cells enriched from blood (not recorded which). This TCR was sampled from a woman aged 40-49 years with acute COVID-19. CDR3 residues: CASTPTPGGELFF. The CDR3 DNA reads TGCGCCAGCACGCCAACCCCCGGCGGGGAGCTGTTTTTT.